This TCR beta chain was observed in a study of blood T cell repertoires in COVID-19. As for the study in general: Researchers got acute and convalescent COVID-19 samples from the United States, Italy and Spain. T cells, B-cell-depleted T cells, or PBMCs supplied cDNA or gDNA.

How the authors handled the data: Nucleated cell counts were estimated from reference gene primer amplification. TCRdb keeps only in-frame clones here, not all; method: immunoSEQ multiplex PCR. The D gene and trimming were derived from the DNA, and the V and J assignments and clone size from that table. The profile covers 220,000 or so clones, with roughly 84% appearing a single time and just under 20% taken by the ten largest. With 3 bases clipped from V and 6 bases from J, the junction kept 6 bases outside the gene matches. Per germline, CDR1 SGHRS and CDR2 YFSETQ. This CDR3 comprises 14 residues. The clonotype originates from a man in his thirties or forties with active or convalescent COVID-19. Sequencing was done on a sample of peripheral blood. This sequence joins TRBV5-1 and TRBJ1-2; TRBD1 aligns across 9 bases. The CDR3 coding sequence is TGCGCCAGCAGCTCAACAGGGGGCAACAATGGCTACACCTTC. Translating it yields CASSSTGGNNGYTF.